Listed below are T cell receptor beta chains from one sample, sequenced in a study of vaccination effects on CD4 cells after COVID-19. These receptors are not linked to any known antigen. Measured with immunoSEQ multiplex PCR; TCRdb has only the in-frame clones, and not every one. The top ten hold about 7.1% of the sample, which has 30,000 to 35,000 clones, around 72% seen once. This specimen consisted of CD4+ T cells from PBMCs cultured without peptide, obtained after COVID-19 vaccination. Receptors were obtained from a human donor who had a prior SARS-CoV-2 infection. The CDR3 runs from the conserved cysteine through the conserved F or W. The order of the fields is V gene, D gene, J gene, clone size, CDR3 DNA, CDR3 protein. The D gene is left open where the match is weak. Clone size is shown for a subset of rows, as once, few, many or a class of expanded clone.

TRBV5-5,NA,TRBJ2-1,NA,TGTGCCAGCAGCTCGCAGGCAGGGGCTTACAATGAGCAGTTCTTC,CASSSQAGAYNEQFF
TRBV28,NA,TRBJ1-5,NA,TGTGCCAGCAGCCCTACATCTCTCGAGGCCCAGCATTTT,CASSPTSLEAQHF
TRBV25-1,TRBD1,TRBJ1-5,NA,TGTGCCAGCAATTCAACCGGGACAGGGAGCAATCAGCCCCAGCATTTT,CASNSTGTGSNQPQHF
TRBV2,NA,TRBJ2-1,NA,TGTGCCAGCAGGAGAAACAATGAGCAGTTCTTC,CASRRNNEQFF
TRBV18,TRBD2,TRBJ2-3,NA,TGTGCCAGCTCACTCGGACTAGAGCGCACAGATACGCAGTATTTT,CASSLGLERTDTQYF
TRBV5-1,NA,TRBJ1-2,NA,TGCGCCAGCAGCTTGGACGCGGTGAGTGGCTACACCTTC,CASSLDAVSGYTF
TRBV5-1,NA,TRBJ1-4,NA,TGCGCCAGCAGCTTGGGGGGGATCACTGAAAAACTGTTTTTT,CASSLGGITEKLFF
TRBV6-5,TRBD1,TRBJ2-2,NA,TGTGCCAGCAGTCCGCGGACAGGGACTTCCGGGGAGCTGTTTTTT,CASSPRTGTSGELFF
TRBV5-1,NA,TRBJ2-4,once,TGCGCCAGCAGCTTGGGGCTAGCCAAAAACATTCAGTACTTC,CASSLGLAKNIQYF
TRBV19,TRBD2,TRBJ2-7,NA,TGTGCCAGGGACCAGGGTGGCGGGAGTGTCCCTTACGAGCAGTACTTC,CARDQGGGSVPYEQYF
TRBV4-1,NA,TRBJ1-2,NA,TGCGCCAGCAGCCAAGGCCTCAGTTGGAACTATGGCTACACCTTC,CASSQGLSWNYGYTF
TRBV4-2,TRBD2,TRBJ2-1,NA,TGTGCCAGCAGCCAATTGGGACTAGCGGGAGGGCCCGGATACAATGAGCAGTTCTTC,CASSQLGLAGGPGYNEQFF
TRBV5-6,NA,TRBJ2-3,NA,TGTGCCAGCAGCCAAAGACAGGGAGGAGGGGATACGCAGTATTTT,CASSQRQGGGDTQYF
TRBV3-1/TRBV3-2,NA,TRBJ2-7,NA,TGTGCCAGCAGCCATAGCGGAAGCTCCTACGAGCAGTACTTC,CASSHSGSSYEQYF
TRBV7-2,TRBD2,TRBJ2-2,NA,TGTGCCAGCGTCTCCCGGGGGGAGAACACCGGGGAGCTGTTTTTT,CASVSRGENTGELFF
TRBV9,NA,TRBJ1-2,NA,TGTGCCAGCAGCCCGGACCCCCGGGACGACCGGCGGGGCTACACCTTC,CASSPDPRDDRRGYTF
TRBV6-5,TRBD1,TRBJ1-2,NA,TGTGCCAGCAGTACAACAGGGGGTTTAGGCTACACCTTC,CASSTTGGLGYTF
TRBV14,NA,TRBJ2-3,NA,TGTGCCAGCAGCCAAGGTCTGACTCGCGTGGATACGCAGTATTTT,CASSQGLTRVDTQYF
TRBV19,TRBD2,TRBJ2-3,NA,TGTGCCAGTAGTGCCCGACTAGCGGGGGGAAAAGATACGCAGTATTTT,CASSARLAGGKDTQYF
TRBV7-8,NA,TRBJ2-7,NA,TGTGCCAGCAGCTTAGTTGGCGGTAGTGCTACTACCGAGCAGTACTTC,CASSLVGGSATTEQYF
TRBV5-1,TRBD2,TRBJ2-7,NA,TGCGCCAGCAGCTTGGAAGCGGGGGGGCTAGAAGAGCAGTACTTC,CASSLEAGGLEEQYF
TRBV7-8,TRBD1,TRBJ2-1,few,TGTGCCAGCAGCAGGGACAGGATCGACAATGAGCAGTTCTTC,CASSRDRIDNEQFF
TRBV7-2,NA,TRBJ2-7,NA,TGTGCCAGCAGCTCTCAAATAAACTCCTACGAGCAGTACTTC,CASSSQINSYEQYF
TRBV5-1,NA,TRBJ2-2,NA,TGCGCCAGCAGCTTGGAGCAGGGAACCGGGGAGCTGTTTTTT,CASSLEQGTGELFF